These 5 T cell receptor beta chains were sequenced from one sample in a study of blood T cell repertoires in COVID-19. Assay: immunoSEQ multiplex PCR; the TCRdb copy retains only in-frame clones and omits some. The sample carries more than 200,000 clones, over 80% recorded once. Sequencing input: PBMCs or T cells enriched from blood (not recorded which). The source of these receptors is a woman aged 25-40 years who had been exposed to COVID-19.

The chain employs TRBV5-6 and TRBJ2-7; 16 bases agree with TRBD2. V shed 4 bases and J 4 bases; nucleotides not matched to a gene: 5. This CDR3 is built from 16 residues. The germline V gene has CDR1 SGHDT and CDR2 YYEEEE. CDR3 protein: CASSQGLAGGLYEQYF. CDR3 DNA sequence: TGTGCCAGCAGCCAGGGACTAGCGGGAGGGCTGTACGAGCAGTACTTC.

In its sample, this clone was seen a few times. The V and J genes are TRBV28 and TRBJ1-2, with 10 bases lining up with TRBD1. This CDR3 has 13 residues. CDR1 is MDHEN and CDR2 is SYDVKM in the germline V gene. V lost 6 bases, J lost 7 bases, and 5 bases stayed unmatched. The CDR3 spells CASSRTGGVGYTF. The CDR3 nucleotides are TGTGCCAGCAGCAGGACAGGGGGTGTTGGCTACACCTTC.

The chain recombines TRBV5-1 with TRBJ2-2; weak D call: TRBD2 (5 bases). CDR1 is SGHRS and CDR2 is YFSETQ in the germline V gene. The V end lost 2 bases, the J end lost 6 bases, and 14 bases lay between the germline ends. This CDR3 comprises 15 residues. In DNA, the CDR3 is TGCGCCAGCAGCTTAATACGGGGAAGTGCCGGGGAGCTGTTTTTT. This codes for CASSLIRGSAGELFF.

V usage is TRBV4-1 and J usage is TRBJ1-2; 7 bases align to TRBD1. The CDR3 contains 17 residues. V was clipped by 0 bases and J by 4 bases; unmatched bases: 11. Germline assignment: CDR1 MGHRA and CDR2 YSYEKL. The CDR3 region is CASSQDVNRGQSYGYTF. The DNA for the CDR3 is TGCGCCAGCAGCCAAGATGTTAATAGGGGGCAAAGCTATGGCTACACCTTC.

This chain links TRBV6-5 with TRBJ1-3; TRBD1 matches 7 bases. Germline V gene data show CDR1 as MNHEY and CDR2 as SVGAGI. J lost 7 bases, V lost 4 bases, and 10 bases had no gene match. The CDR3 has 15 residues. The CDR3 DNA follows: TGTGCCAGCAGTTCCCGGACAGGCTTCGGGAACACCATATATTTT. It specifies CASSSRTGFGNTIYF.